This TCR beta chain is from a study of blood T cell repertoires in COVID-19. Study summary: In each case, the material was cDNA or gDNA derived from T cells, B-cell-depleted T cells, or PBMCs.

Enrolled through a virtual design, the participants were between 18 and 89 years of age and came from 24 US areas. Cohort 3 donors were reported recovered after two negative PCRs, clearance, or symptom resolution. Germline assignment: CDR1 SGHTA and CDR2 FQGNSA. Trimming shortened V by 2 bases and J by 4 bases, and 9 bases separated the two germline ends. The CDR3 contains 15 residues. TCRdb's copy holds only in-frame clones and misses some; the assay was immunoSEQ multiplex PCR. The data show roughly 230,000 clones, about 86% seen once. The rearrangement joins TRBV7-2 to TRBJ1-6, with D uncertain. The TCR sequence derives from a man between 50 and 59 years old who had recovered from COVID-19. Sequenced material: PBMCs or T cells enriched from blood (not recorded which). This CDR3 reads CASSLSRDYNSPLHF. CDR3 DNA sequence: TGTGCCAGCAGCTTAAGCCGGGATTATAATTCACCCCTCCACTTT.